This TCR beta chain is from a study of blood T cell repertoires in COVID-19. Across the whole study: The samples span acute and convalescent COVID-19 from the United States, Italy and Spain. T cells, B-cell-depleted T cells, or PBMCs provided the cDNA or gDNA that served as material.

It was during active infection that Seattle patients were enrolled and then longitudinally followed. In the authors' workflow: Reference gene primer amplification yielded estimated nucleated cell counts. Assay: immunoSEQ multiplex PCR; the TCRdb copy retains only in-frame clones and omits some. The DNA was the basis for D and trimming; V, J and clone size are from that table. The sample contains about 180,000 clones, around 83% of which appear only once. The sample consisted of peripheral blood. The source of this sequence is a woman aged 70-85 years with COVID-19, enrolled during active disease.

CDR3 DNA sequence: TGTGCCAGCAGCTTAGCTGTCGGACAGGGGGGTGACACTGAAGCTTTCTTT. It codes for CASSLAVGQGGDTEAFF. The chain employs TRBV13 and TRBJ1-1; TRBD1 matches at 10 bases. The CDR3 sequence is 17 residues long. Germline lookup yields CDR1 PRHDT and CDR2 FYEKMQ (reference sequence). Unmatched junction bases numbered 8, after V lost 1 base and J lost 3 bases.